Each of the 20 T cell receptor beta chains below was sequenced from the same sample in a study of blood T cell repertoires in COVID-19. The repertoire was sequenced with immunoSEQ multiplex PCR; TCRdb's copy has only in-frame clones and lacks some. The sample gives 120,000 to 150,000 clones, roughly 76% of which show up once; roughly 7.7% is in the top ten. The sample consisted of peripheral blood. The receptors here all came from a human donor with acute or convalescent COVID-19. The donor label of this sample is uncertain.

The chain recombines TRBV12-5 with TRBJ2-1, with 7 bases matching TRBD1. J was trimmed by 5 bases and V by 5 bases; bases with no gene match: 6. The CDR3 is made up of 14 amino acids. CDR1 is LGHNT, CDR2 FRNRAP, per germline. For the CDR3, the DNA is TGTGCTAGTGGTCGACAGGGTTTCGACAATGAGCAGTTCTTC. Translating gives CASGRQGFDNEQFF.

This sequence joins TRBV9 and TRBJ1-3, with TRBD1 as a possible D gene (6 bases). CDR1 SGDLS and CDR2 YYNGEE come from the germline V gene. This CDR3 contains 16 residues. The V and J ends lost 3 bases and 0 bases respectively, with 13 bases between them. CDR3 sequence: CASSALDSDSGNTIYF. As DNA, the CDR3 is TGTGCCAGCAGCGCCTTGGACAGTGACTCTGGAAACACCATATATTTT.

This clone was seen a handful of times. The chain carries TRBV12-5 and TRBJ2-3; 9 nucleotides align to TRBD1. The CDR3 contains 17 residues. V was pared by 0 bases and J by 7 bases, with 11 bases of the junction left unmatched. The V gene's germline CDR1 is LGHNT and CDR2 FRNRAP. The CDR3 sequence: CASGLVRTGDRRYTQYF. The CDR3 nucleotides read TGTGCTAGTGGTTTGGTCCGGACAGGGGACAGGCGTTATACGCAGTATTTT.

The sample holds a few counts of this clone. This chain joins TRBV5-1 and TRBJ1-1; D remains ambiguous. The CDR3 extends over 13 amino acids. Germline V gene sequence: CDR1 SGHRS, CDR2 YFSETQ. V gave up 7 bases and J gave up 3 bases, with 13 bases separating them. The CDR3, as DNA: TGCGCCAGCGGACGGGGAGGAGACACTGAAGCTTTCTTT. It translates to CASGRGGDTEAFF.

The chain joins TRBV11-2 to TRBJ2-7; D not certain. The CDR3 length is 12 residues. V was cut by 2 bases and J by 6 bases, with 8 bases left in between. Germline CDR1 reads SGHAT; CDR2 reads FQNNGV. In DNA form, the CDR3 reads TGTGCCAGCAGCTTATACCCGGGCGAGCAGTACGTC. Residues: CASSLYPGEQYV.

The chain links TRBV6-5 to TRBJ1-2; D gene ambiguous. CDR1 is MNHEY, CDR2 SVGAGI, per germline. There are 16 residues in the CDR3. V gave up 4 bases and J gave up 8 bases, with 23 bases separating them. This CDR3 is CASSLSGRGLAGGYTF. Here the CDR3 DNA reads TGTGCCAGCAGTTTATCCGGGCGAGGGCTCGCGGGCGGCTACACCTTC.

The chain links TRBV6-1 to TRBJ1-2, with TRBD1 matching 8 bases. CDR3 length: 17 amino acids. Losses at the gene ends were 4 bases for V and 1 base for J; bases not matched to a gene: 11. Germline assignment: CDR1 MNHNS and CDR2 SASEGT. CDR3 nucleotide sequence: TGTGCCAGCAGTGGCTCCTTTGGACAGGGTTTTAACTATGGCTACACCTTC. It specifies CASSGSFGQGFNYGYTF.

CDR3 in DNA: TGTGCCAGCAGGTCCCCCCCCGGACAGGGGGGAAGCAATGAGCAGTTCTTC. It specifies CASRSPPGQGGSNEQFF. The chain employs TRBV11-2 and TRBJ2-1; 10 bases are shared with TRBD1. The CDR3 covers 17 residues. Losses at the gene ends were 6 bases for V and 6 bases for J; bases not matched to a gene: 14. The germline gives CDR1 SGHAT, CDR2 FQNNGV.

V is TRBV3-1 (or the pseudogene TRBV3-2) and J is TRBJ2-1, with TRBD1 as a possible D gene (5 bases). The germline CDR1 and CDR2 sequences are LGHDT and YNNKEL (reference sequence). CDR3 size: 16 residues. V lost 5 bases, J lost 5 bases, and 19 bases lay in between. The CDR3 protein is CASSSAMGLSDNEQFF. Written as DNA, the CDR3 is TGTGCCAGCAGCTCTGCGATGGGGCTCAGCGACAATGAGCAGTTCTTC.

This clone was seen just once. The chain carries TRBV9 and TRBJ2-3; 9 nucleotides line up with TRBD1. The V and J ends lost 5 bases and 4 bases, in that order; junction bases with no gene match: 2. The CDR3 consists of 13 residues. The germline V gene encodes CDR1 SGDLS and CDR2 YYNGEE. This chain's CDR3 is CASSRQGADTQYF. CDR3 nucleotides: TGTGCCAGCAGTCGACAGGGGGCAGATACGCAGTATTTT. Filled out from reference TRBV9 and TRBJ2-3, the complete variable domain reads DSGVTQTPKHLITATGQRVTLRCSPRSGDLSVYWYQQSLDQGLQFLIQYYNGEERAKGNILERFSAQQFPDLHSELNLSSLELGDSALYFCASSRQGADTQYFGPGTRLTVL.

This clone came up a few times. V gene TRBV11-2 combines with J gene TRBJ1-2; 7 positions match TRBD1. The CDR3 totals 14 residues. V shed 4 bases and J 2 bases; nucleotides not matched to a gene: 4. Looked up from germline, CDR1 is SGHAT and CDR2 is FQNNGV. CDR3 residues: CASSSGQTNYGYTF. In nucleotides, the CDR3 is TGTGCCAGCAGCTCGGGACAGACGAACTATGGCTACACCTTC.

CDR3 protein: CASSQNTGMNTEAFF. The CDR3 DNA is TGTGCCAGCAGCCAGAATACAGGGATGAACACTGAAGCTTTCTTT. The chain employs TRBV14 and TRBJ1-1, with D possibly being TRBD1 (6 bases). Germline CDR1 is SGHDN and CDR2 is FVKESK. V lost 3 bases to trimming and J lost 0 bases, with 11 bases between them. This CDR3 contains 15 residues.

The sample holds many counts of this clone. The rearrangement links TRBV7-2 to TRBJ1-5; no reliable D call. Trimming pared 5 bases from V and 7 bases from J, leaving 12 bases between. Germline loops: CDR1 SGHTA, CDR2 FQGNSA. This CDR3 is 13 amino acids long. The CDR3 DNA reads as TGTGCCAGCAGCCCGCGGGTGGGACAGCCCCAGCATTTT. Amino acid sequence: CASSPRVGQPQHF.

This chain links TRBV5-6 with TRBJ1-1; the D is unclear. From germline, CDR1 is SGHDT and CDR2 YYEEEE. V was pared by 0 bases and J by 1 base, with 10 bases between. CDR3 length: 15 residues. In DNA, the CDR3 is TGTGCCAGCAGCTTGGCTTTGGGCAGGAACACTGAAGCTTTCTTT. The encoded protein is CASSLALGRNTEAFF.

The gene calls are TRBV27 and TRBJ1-5, with a weak D call TRBD1 (6 bases). The germline V gene encodes CDR1 MNHEY and CDR2 SMNVEV (reference sequence). This CDR3 has 14 residues. The V gene lost 4 bases and the J gene lost 1 base, with 8 bases spanning the gap. CDR3 DNA: TGTGCCAGCAGTTACCAGGGGAGCAATCAGCCCCAGCATTTT. Translated: CASSYQGSNQPQHF.

The gene calls are TRBV9 and TRBJ2-1, with a weak D call TRBD1 (6 bases). V was shortened by 0 bases and J by 7 bases, with 8 bases between the two germline ends. Germline assignment: CDR1 SGDLS and CDR2 YYNGEE. The CDR3 spans 13 residues. CDR3 coding DNA: TGTGCCAGCAGCGTAGAAAGGGGGAATGAGCAGTTCTTC. It specifies CASSVERGNEQFF.

The gene calls are TRBV9 and TRBJ1-3; no definite D call. The germline gives CDR1 SGDLS, CDR2 YYNGEE. This CDR3 contains 15 residues. The ends were cut back, 4 bases at V and 0 bases at J, with 11 bases in the middle. DNA of the CDR3: TGTGCCAGCAGCCCAGGTTGGGTCTCTGGAAACACCATATATTTT. Its translation is CASSPGWVSGNTIYF. Drawing the rest from reference TRBV9 and TRBJ1-3, the complete variable domain is DSGVTQTPKHLITATGQRVTLRCSPRSGDLSVYWYQQSLDQGLQFLIQYYNGEERAKGNILERFSAQQFPDLHSELNLSSLELGDSALYFCASSPGWVSGNTIYFGEGSWLTVV.

The rearrangement links TRBV6-5 to TRBJ1-5, with a tentative D call TRBD1 (5 bases). This CDR3 has 15 residues. Looked up from germline, CDR1 is MNHEY and CDR2 is SVGAGI. V was shortened by 0 bases and J by 2 bases, with 8 bases between the two germline ends. Here the CDR3 reads CASSYSIGGNQPQHF. In DNA, the CDR3 is TGTGCCAGCAGTTACTCGATAGGGGGCAATCAGCCCCAGCATTTT.

In this sample, this clone turned up a few times. V gene TRBV5-1 combines with J gene TRBJ2-3; tentative D call: TRBD1 (6 bases). The CDR3 extends over 13 amino acids. Deletions cut 1 base from V and 5 bases from J, with 8 bases between. Germline loops: CDR1 SGHRS, CDR2 YFSETQ. CDR3 nucleotide sequence: TGCGCCAGCAGCTTGACAGGGCAAGATACGCAGTATTTT. Its translation is CASSLTGQDTQYF.

The chain couples TRBV11-2 to TRBJ1-1, with 10 bases that match TRBD1. Germline assignment: CDR1 SGHAT and CDR2 FQNNGV. The CDR3 consists of 16 residues. Trimming cost V 5 bases and J 3 bases; bases outside gene matches: 9. CDR3 residues: CASSPWTGGDDTEAFF. In nucleotides, the CDR3 is TGTGCCAGCAGCCCCTGGACAGGGGGAGATGACACTGAAGCTTTCTTT.